A single sample is the source of the 8 T cell receptor beta chains below, sequenced in a study of CD8+ T cells in alopecia areata (dated by TCRdb to the late 2010s). The library was obtained by the immunoSEQ multiplex PCR assay. RNA was extracted from all samples and reverse transcribed into cDNA as template for TCR sequencing. TCRdb limited this immuneACCESS table to in-frame rearrangements with V and J called. A share of clones is missing; checked studies link under half to unresolved V genes, and the rest is unexplained. In this sample the table shows about 180,000 clones, around 71% of which occur a single time. Of the sample, more than 9.5% falls within the top ten clones. This sample's time point label indicates: baseline before oral tofacitinib. The starting material was CD8+ T cells sorted from blood, obtained at week 0. The receptor source for this set is a human donor with alopecia areata.

This clone was counted between two and nine times. The rearrangement uses TRBV29-1 and TRBJ1-1; D unresolved. The CDR3 covers 16 residues. The V end lost 2 bases, the J end lost 0 bases, and 16 bases lay between the germline ends. Germline V lookup: CDR1 SQVTM, CDR2 ANQGSEA. The CDR3 reads CSVESAGNILNTEAFF. CDR3 sequence (DNA): TGCAGCGTTGAAAGTGCAGGCAACATTTTGAACACTGAAGCTTTCTTT.

This clone appeared a single time. The V and J genes are TRBV29-1 and TRBJ1-2; no clear D gene. V was clipped by 2 bases and J by 7 bases, with 11 bases between them. There are 12 residues in the CDR3. The germline V gene encodes CDR1 SQVTM and CDR2 ANQGSEA. The CDR3 DNA sequence: TGCAGCGTTGAATTGGGGTCCCCTGGCTACACCTTC. Translated: CSVELGSPGYTF.

The chain links TRBV15 to TRBJ1-6, with TRBD1 matching over 9 bases. The CDR3 consists of 16 residues. J lost 10 bases, V lost 2 bases, and 9 bases had no gene match. Germline loops: CDR1 LNHNV, CDR2 YYDKDF (reference sequence). In DNA form, the CDR3 reads TGTGCCACCAGCAGACCCCGACAGGGGGAAGGATCACCCCTCCACTTT. This codes for CATSRPRQGEGSPLHF. The whole variable domain, remainder taken from reference TRBV15 and TRBJ1-6, is DAMVIQNPRYQVTQFGKPVTLSCSQTLNHNVMYWYQQKSSQAPKLLFHYYDKDFNNEADTPDNFQSRRPNTSFCFLDIRSPGLGDTAMYLCATSRPRQGEGSPLHFGNGTRLTVT.

CDR3 residues: CASSERFKTFEQFF. The CDR3 bases are TGTGCCAGCAGTGAAAGATTTAAGACCTTCGAGCAGTTCTTC. The chain couples TRBV2 to TRBJ2-1; D is unresolved. The CDR3 spans 14 residues. The V end was cut by 2 bases, the J end by 10 bases, with 15 bases between. Germline V lookup: CDR1 SNHLY, CDR2 FYNNEI. The entire variable domain, with the rest obtained from reference TRBV2 and TRBJ2-1, is as follows: EPEVTQTPSHQVTQMGQEVILRCVPISNHLYFYWYRQILGQKVEFLVSFYNNEISEKSEIFDDQFSVERPDGSNFTLKIRSTKLEDSAMYFCASSERFKTFEQFFGPGTRLTVL.

The table lists this clone with a count of one. The J gene is TRBJ2-3, the V gene TRBV27; D call uncertain. The CDR3 totals 14 residues. V was clipped by 4 bases and J by 4 bases, with 12 bases between them. The germline gives CDR1 MNHEY, CDR2 SMNVEV (reference sequence). The CDR3 here is CASSSRSLPDTQYF. Written as DNA, the CDR3 is TGTGCCAGCAGTTCGCGCTCCCTTCCAGATACGCAGTATTTT.

V usage is TRBV29-1 and J usage is TRBJ2-7; TRBD1 matches at 9 bases. After removal of 0 bases from V and 4 bases from J, the junction contained 1 base not matched to a gene. Per the germline V gene, CDR1 is SQVTM and CDR2 is ANQGSEA. There are 13 residues in the CDR3. The CDR3: CSVEDDRGYEQYF. CDR3 DNA sequence: TGCAGCGTTGAAGATGACAGGGGGTACGAGCAGTACTTC.

In its sample, this clone was seen once. V and J are TRBV6-4 and TRBJ2-3; D remains unclear. Germline-derived CDR1 and CDR2 are MRHNA and SNTAGT. V was trimmed by 3 bases and J by 3 bases, leaving 13 bases between them. CDR3 length: 15 amino acids. DNA for the CDR3: TGTGCCAGCAGTGATTCGGACCACGCTACAGATACGCAGTATTTT. Translating it yields CASSDSDHATDTQYF.

The chain employs TRBV9 and TRBJ2-7; D is undetermined. The germline CDR1 and CDR2 sequences are SGDLS and YYNGEE. V was trimmed by 0 bases and J by 2 bases, leaving 9 bases between them. The CDR3 is 14 residues long. CDR3 residues: CASSVGPRTYEQYF. The CDR3 coding sequence is TGTGCCAGCAGCGTAGGTCCAAGAACCTACGAGCAGTACTTC. Complete variable domain (other parts from reference TRBV9 and TRBJ2-7): DSGVTQTPKHLITATGQRVTLRCSPRSGDLSVYWYQQSLDQGLQFLIQYYNGEERAKGNILERFSAQQFPDLHSELNLSSLELGDSALYFCASSVGPRTYEQYFGPGTRLTVT.